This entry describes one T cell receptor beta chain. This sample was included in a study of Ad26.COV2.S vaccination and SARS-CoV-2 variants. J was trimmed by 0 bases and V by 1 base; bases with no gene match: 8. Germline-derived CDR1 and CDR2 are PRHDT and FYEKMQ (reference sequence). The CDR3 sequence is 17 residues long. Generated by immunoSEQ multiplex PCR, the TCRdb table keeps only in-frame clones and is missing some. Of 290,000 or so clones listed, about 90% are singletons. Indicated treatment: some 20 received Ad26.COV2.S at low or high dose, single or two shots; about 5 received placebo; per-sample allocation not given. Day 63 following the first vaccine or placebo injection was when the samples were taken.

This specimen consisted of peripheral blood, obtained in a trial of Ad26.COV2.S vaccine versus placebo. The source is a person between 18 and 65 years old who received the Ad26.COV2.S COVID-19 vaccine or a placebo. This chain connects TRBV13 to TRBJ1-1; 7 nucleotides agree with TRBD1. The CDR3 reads CASSLDRGQTMNTEAFF. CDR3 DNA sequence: TGTGCCAGCAGCTTAGATAGGGGGCAGACCATGAACACTGAAGCTTTCTTT.